This passage covers 32 T cell receptor beta chains from one sample sequenced in a study of circulating CD8 cells and anti-PD-1 response in melanoma. TCR libraries were prepared from roughly 14 ng of total RNA with the QIAseq Immune Repertoire TCR panel. TCRdb processed the reads anew with MiXCR; each CDR3 protein has one entry. The table shows over a thousand distinct CDR3 sequences, with roughly 7.3% occurring only once. Sorting of live CD3+CD8+TCRalphabeta+ cells by PD-1 and/or TIGIT gave four subsets. Material: CD8+ T cells from PBMCs, obtained at baseline or after one month of anti-PD-1 therapy (not recorded which). The receptors were gathered from a human donor with melanoma.

By share, this clonotype ranks as medium-sized. This chain links TRBV28 with TRBJ2-7; 11 positions match TRBD2. The CDR3 is made up of 15 amino acids. Trimming took 5 bases from V and 1 from J; bases not matched to a gene: 4. Germline lookup yields CDR1 MDHEN and CDR2 SYDVKM. CDR3 in amino acids: CASSPLAGGSYEQYF. CDR3 bases: TGTGCCAGCAGTCCCTTAGCGGGAGGGTCCTACGAGCAGTACTTC. The entire variable domain, with the rest obtained from reference TRBV28 and TRBJ2-7, is as follows: DVKVTQSSRYLVKRTGEKVFLECVQDMDHENMFWYRQDPGLGLRLIYFSYDVKMKEKGDIPEGYSVSREKKERFSLILESASTNQTSMYLCASSPLAGGSYEQYFGPGTRLTVT.

By sample share, this clonotype is large. J is TRBJ2-7 and V is TRBV5-6; no clear D gene. Germline values: CDR1 SGHDT, CDR2 YYEEEE. The V and J ends lost 4 bases and 4 bases respectively, with 12 bases between them. The CDR3 length is 13 residues. CDR3 sequence: CASSPSTLYEQYF. The CDR3 DNA reads as TGTGCCAGCAGCCCTTCGACACTATACGAGCAGTACTTC.

In this sample, this clonotype is medium-sized (0.01 to 0.1%). The chain employs TRBV19 and TRBJ2-5; D ambiguous. The germline V gene encodes CDR1 LNHDA and CDR2 SQIVND (reference sequence). Trimming shortened V by 5 bases and J by 2 bases, and 9 bases separated the two germline ends. The CDR3 is 13 amino acids. CDR3 residues: CASSRPPQETQYF. The CDR3 DNA sequence: TGTGCCAGTAGTCGGCCTCCACAAGAGACCCAGTACTTC.

Within the sample, this clonotype is large. The chain joins TRBV24-1 to TRBJ2-4, with a tentative D call TRBD1 (5 bases). Trimming removed 3 bases at V and 9 bases at J, with 11 bases between. The CDR3 loop spans 13 amino acids. The germline V gene has CDR1 KGHDR and CDR2 SFDVKD. The CDR3 DNA sequence: TGTGCCACCAGTGATCCGCAGGGAAGCATTCAGTACTTC. It yields the protein CATSDPQGSIQYF.

This clonotype is deemed medium-sized. V usage is TRBV24-1 and J usage is TRBJ1-2; possible D gene TRBD1, 5 bases. Deletions cut 3 bases from V and 8 bases from J, with 12 bases between. Germline V gives CDR1 KGHDR, CDR2 SFDVKD. There are 13 residues in the CDR3. The CDR3 region is CATSDDSPGGYTF. The CDR3 coding sequence is TGTGCCACCAGTGATGACAGTCCGGGAGGCTACACCTTC.

This clonotype was seen a handful of times. Here the CDR3 DNA reads TGTGCCTGGAGTGTAATGGGTCTTACTAACTATGGCTACACCTTC. It specifies CAWSVMGLTNYGYTF. This rearrangement joins TRBV30 to TRBJ1-2, with no clear D. This CDR3 is built from 15 residues. V was clipped by 0 bases and J by 0 bases, with 11 bases between them. CDR1 and CDR2 (germline): GTSNPN, SVGIG (reference sequence).

This clonotype was detected a few times. In DNA, the CDR3 is TGTGCCAGTAGTATCAGGACAGTACTGAACACTGAAGCTTTCTTT. Translated: CASSIRTVLNTEAFF. The V call is TRBV19, the J call TRBJ1-1; tentative D call: TRBD1 (6 bases). The CDR3 extends over 15 amino acids. Germline CDR1 and CDR2: LNHDA and SQIVND (reference sequence). The V end was cut by 3 bases, the J end by 0 bases, with 11 bases between.

By share of the sample, this clonotype is large. V is TRBV28 and J is TRBJ1-5, with 8 positions matching TRBD1. Germline assignment: CDR1 MDHEN and CDR2 SYDVKM. The CDR3 covers 15 residues. V was clipped by 6 bases and J by 2 bases; unmatched bases: 6. The CDR3 nucleotides are TGTGCCAGCAGCATACTACAGGGGGGCAATCAGCCCCAGCATTTT. Protein sequence: CASSILQGGNQPQHF.

This clonotype was detected a few times. V usage is TRBV19 and J usage is TRBJ1-2; 10 positions agree with TRBD1. Trimming removed 7 bases from V and 4 bases from J; junction bases left unmatched: 15. The CDR3 contains 17 residues. CDR1 is LNHDA, CDR2 SQIVND, per germline (reference sequence). The CDR3 DNA reads as TGTGCCAGTATCCCCGGGACAGGGGCCTTCGGACCCTATGGCTACACCTTC. Translation gives CASIPGTGAFGPYGYTF.

This clonotype is termed medium-sized. The chain recombines TRBV28 with TRBJ2-3; 8 bases align to TRBD2. With 5 bases clipped from V and 5 bases from J, the junction kept 6 bases outside the gene matches. The CDR3 consists of 14 residues. Germline V gene sequence: CDR1 MDHEN, CDR2 SYDVKM. CDR3 DNA sequence: TGTGCCAGCAGTATCGGACTAGCAGGAGATACGCAGTATTTT. It is translated as CASSIGLAGDTQYF.

In this sample, this clonotype is medium-sized. The genes are TRBV28 and TRBJ2-7; no reliable D call. The germline gives CDR1 MDHEN, CDR2 SYDVKM. The CDR3 is 11 amino acids. V was clipped by 4 bases and J by 6 bases, with 7 bases between them. For the CDR3, the DNA is TGTGCCAGCAGTTCAATTGGCGAGCAGTACTTC. It yields the protein CASSSIGEQYF.

By proportion, this clonotype is medium-sized. The V call is TRBV6-6, the J call TRBJ2-3; 8 bases are shared with TRBD2. Unmatched junction bases numbered 12, after V lost 8 bases and J lost 5 bases. The CDR3 is made up of 15 amino acids. Germline CDR1 and CDR2: MNHNY and SVGAGI (reference sequence). The CDR3 region is CASARGSGAVDTQYF. The CDR3 DNA sequence: TGTGCCAGCGCCAGGGGTAGCGGGGCCGTAGATACGCAGTATTTT.

This clonotype rates as medium-sized (0.01 to 0.1%). V gene TRBV28 combines with J gene TRBJ2-7; 8 bases line up with TRBD1. CDR3 size: 16 residues. The V segment lost 4 bases and the J segment 2 bases; nucleotides outside the gene matches: 10. Germline V gene data show CDR1 as MDHEN and CDR2 as SYDVKM. CDR3 DNA sequence: TGTGCCAGCAGTTCCACGGGACAGGCGATCACCTACGAGCAGTACTTC. Translated, it gives CASSSTGQAITYEQYF.

This clonotype is medium-sized within its sample. CDR3 bases: TGTGCCAGATTTGGACAGTCCTACGAGCAGTACTTC. Translated, it gives CARFGQSYEQYF. The V call is TRBV5-4, the J call TRBJ2-7, with D maybe TRBD1 (6 bases). The germline V gene encodes CDR1 SGHNT and CDR2 YYREEE (reference sequence). V lost 8 bases and J lost 1, with 10 bases in between. The CDR3 extends over 12 amino acids.

As regards this clonotype: The CDR3 carries no conserved terminal phenylalanine or tryptophan, so it likely arises from a read error. The rearrangement joins TRBV5-4 to TRBJ2-1, with 9 bases fitting TRBD2. V shed 5 bases and J 0 bases; nucleotides not matched to a gene: 3. CDR3 size: 15 residues. Germline V gives CDR1 SGHNT, CDR2 YYREEE (reference sequence). This CDR3 is CASRSSGTSYNEQFL. The CDR3 nucleotides read TGTGCCAGCAGGTCTAGCGGGACCTCCTACAATGAGCAGTTCCTC.

By share of the sample, this clonotype is medium-sized. The CDR3 nucleotides are TGTGCCAGCAGCGAAGCGGGGGGCTACAATGAGCAGTTCTTC. This sequence encodes CASSEAGGYNEQFF. This chain connects TRBV7-3 to TRBJ2-1; 9 bases match TRBD2. The germline CDR1 and CDR2 sequences are SGHTA and FQGTGA. This CDR3 is built from 14 residues. The trim removed 5 bases at V and 3 bases at J, leaving 2 bases unmatched.

In its sample, this clonotype is medium-sized. This rearrangement joins TRBV19 to TRBJ2-2, with D uncertain. Trimming removed 2 bases at V and 7 bases at J, with 2 bases between. Germline CDR1 reads LNHDA; CDR2 reads SQIVND (reference sequence). There are 11 residues in the CDR3. CDR3 amino acids: CASSIRGELFF. For the CDR3, the DNA is TGTGCCAGTAGTATACGCGGGGAGCTGTTTTTT.

This clonotype qualifies as medium-sized. V is TRBV28 and J is TRBJ2-3; a weak D match, TRBD2 (6 bases). With 1 base removed from V and 0 bases from J, the gap between germline ends came to 8 bases. The CDR3 covers 15 residues. Germline assignment: CDR1 MDHEN and CDR2 SYDVKM. As DNA, the CDR3 is TGTGCCAGCAGTTTATTAAGCGGGAGCACAGATACGCAGTATTTT. Residues: CASSLLSGSTDTQYF.

This clonotype appeared a few times. The chain is built from TRBV7-9 and TRBJ2-5; no clear D. The CDR3 is 12 amino acids. Trimming took 5 bases from V and 2 from J, leaving 6 bases between them. The germline CDR1 and CDR2 sequences are SEHNR and FQNEAQ (reference sequence). The CDR3 DNA is TGTGCCAGCAGCCCACCGCAAGAGACCCAGTACTTC. As protein: CASSPPQETQYF.

This clonotype is medium-sized by share. The chain has TRBV28 and TRBJ2-7; D is unresolved. This CDR3 contains 12 residues. V lost 1 base, J lost 3 bases, and 4 bases lay in between. Germline lookup yields CDR1 MDHEN and CDR2 SYDVKM. CDR3 nucleotides: TGTGCCAGCAGTTTATCTGGCTACGAGCAGTACTTC. Its protein is CASSLSGYEQYF.

This clonotype is labeled medium-sized (0.01 to 0.1%). V and J are TRBV28 and TRBJ1-2; 11 nucleotides agree with TRBD1. After removal of 2 bases from V and 7 bases from J, the junction contained 3 bases not matched to a gene. The CDR3 loop spans 14 amino acids. Germline CDR1 is MDHEN and CDR2 is SYDVKM. In DNA form, the CDR3 reads TGTGCCAGCAGTTTAACCGGGACAGGGGGTGGCTACACCTTC. It translates to CASSLTGTGGGYTF.

Sample share makes this clonotype medium-sized. The chain recombines TRBV7-9 with TRBJ1-1; possible D gene TRBD1, 5 bases. The germline V gene has CDR1 SEHNR and CDR2 FQNEAQ (reference sequence). V lost 5 bases and J 5 bases, leaving 12 bases between the germline ends. The CDR3 extends over 13 amino acids. The CDR3 DNA sequence: TGTGCCAGCAGCCCCATAGGACAAACTGAAGCTTTCTTT. Protein product: CASSPIGQTEAFF. The full variable domain, in which reference TRBV7-9 and TRBJ1-1 provide the parts outside the CDR3, is DTGVSQNPRHKITKRGQNVTFRCDPISEHNRLYWYRQTLGQGPEFLTYFQNEAQLEKSRLLSDRFSAERPKGSFSTLEIQRTEQGDSAMYLCASSPIGQTEAFFGQGTRLTVV.

This clonotype is medium-sized by share. The chain uses TRBV7-2 and TRBJ1-2; 11 nucleotides line up with TRBD1. The CDR3 is made up of 15 amino acids. J lost 4 bases, V lost 5 bases, and 6 bases had no gene match. The germline V gene encodes CDR1 SGHTA and CDR2 FQGNSA. The CDR3 DNA reads TGTGCCAGCAGCCGAGGACAGGGGGCTGGCTATGGCTACACCTTC. Amino acid sequence: CASSRGQGAGYGYTF.

In this sample, this clonotype is medium-sized. The rearrangement links TRBV27 to TRBJ2-5; 10 bases line up with TRBD1. CDR3 length: 14 residues. The ends lost 6 bases at V and 5 bases at J; junction bases unmatched: 6. The germline gives CDR1 MNHEY, CDR2 SMNVEV (reference sequence). CDR3 bases: TGTGCCAGCAGCCCGGGACAGGGGTTGGAGACCCAGTACTTC. As protein: CASSPGQGLETQYF.

This clonotype is large by share. The chain links TRBV2 to TRBJ2-6, with no clear D. V shed 11 bases and J shed 1 base, with 6 bases lying between them. Germline V CDR1 and CDR2: SNHLY, FYNNEI. CDR3 length: 12 amino acids. This CDR3 is CAGLSGANVLTF. The CDR3 bases are TGTGCCGGGTTGTCTGGGGCCAACGTCCTGACTTTC.

This clonotype is labeled as large. This rearrangement joins TRBV6-4 to TRBJ1-2; unclear D gene. The V and J ends lost 2 bases and 4 bases respectively, with 5 bases between them. There are 12 residues in the CDR3. Germline loops: CDR1 MRHNA, CDR2 SNTAGT. CDR3 sequence reads: CASSDVGYGYTF. The CDR3 DNA reads as TGTGCCAGCAGTGACGTGGGCTATGGCTACACCTTC.

By sample share, this clonotype is medium-sized. The chain couples TRBV29-1 to TRBJ2-7, with D perhaps TRBD2 (6 bases). The CDR3 loop spans 11 amino acids. The germline gives CDR1 SQVTM, CDR2 ANQGSEA. V was trimmed by 7 bases and J by 3 bases, leaving 10 bases between them. Here the CDR3 reads CSALTSYEQYF. CDR3 DNA: TGCAGCGCCCTGACTAGCTACGAGCAGTACTTC.

The J gene is TRBJ2-3, the V gene TRBV19; 8 bases align to TRBD2. Germline-derived CDR1 and CDR2 are LNHDA and SQIVND (reference sequence). The V and J ends lost 5 bases and 7 bases, in that order; junction bases with no gene match: 14. The CDR3 is 16 amino acids. CDR3 sequence (DNA): TGTGCCAGTAGTTTGGTAGCGGGATTTGGGTGGAATACGCAGTATTTT. Translation: CASSLVAGFGWNTQYF.

In its sample, this clonotype ranks as medium-sized. The chain links TRBV20-1 to TRBJ2-5, with D possibly matching TRBD2 (5 bases). The CDR3 spans 13 residues. V was shortened by 5 bases and J by 1 base, with 11 bases between the two germline ends. The germline V gene has CDR1 DFQATT and CDR2 SNEGSKA (reference sequence). As DNA, the CDR3 is TGCAGTGCTCATAGGACTGCCCAAGAGACCCAGTACTTC. Amino acid sequence: CSAHRTAQETQYF.

To note about this clonotype: One junction end does not reproduce the germline sequence, and a read error may be involved. This sequence joins TRBV27 and TRBJ1-2; 7 nucleotides align to TRBD1. Germline CDR1 reads MNHEY; CDR2 reads SMNVEV (reference sequence). The CDR3 has 14 amino acids. The CDR3 reads CASREQGNLYGHTF. In DNA, the CDR3 is TGTGCCAGTAGGGAACAGGGGAACCTCTATGGCCACACCTTC.

In this sample, this clonotype is medium-sized (0.01 to 0.1%). The chain uses TRBV7-9 and TRBJ1-2; D uncertain. Germline CDR1 reads SEHNR; CDR2 reads FQNEAQ (reference sequence). The CDR3 has 11 residues. Trimming removed 3 bases at V and 7 bases at J, with 6 bases between. Written as DNA, the CDR3 is TGTGCCAGCAGCTTGGCTGGTGGCTACACCTTC. Translated, it gives CASSLAGGYTF.

A word on this clonotype: In this CDR3 the conserved last residue, phenylalanine or tryptophan, is missing, so a read error is likely. This chain connects TRBV7-3 to TRBJ2-1, with 14 bases identical to TRBD2. V lost 5 bases to trimming and J lost 4 bases; unmatched junction nucleotides: 16. This CDR3 has 20 amino acids. CDR1 is SGHTA, CDR2 FQGTGA, per germline. As DNA, the CDR3 is TGTGCCAGCAGCCCCGGGGTGGGACTAGCGGGGGTCTTAACGTACAATGAGCAGTTCATC. Protein sequence: CASSPGVGLAGVLTYNEQFI.